This T cell receptor beta chain was found in a study of shared clonotypes between healthy human individuals. TCRdb's table, derived via immunoSEQ multiplex PCR, lists solely in-frame clones and lacks some. Of around 500,000 clones listed, over 60% were seen once; the top ten hold roughly 13%. Findings and limits, study-wide: Sharing of clonotypes among donors was expected to vary with sequencing depth.

Details on this clone: Antigen unknown.

The CDR3 runs to 15 residues. Trimming cost V 0 bases and J 4 bases; bases outside gene matches: 1. Germline lookup yields CDR1 SGDLS and CDR2 YYNGEE. Sequencing used PBMCs. V and J are TRBV9 and TRBJ2-1; 10 positions agree with TRBD2. This sequence was found in a woman between 35 and 50 years old in good health. Some clones in this sample may be carry-over from other donors' samples. The CDR3 here is CASSVVLAGYNEQFF. DNA for the CDR3: TGTGCCAGCAGCGTAGTACTAGCGGGATACAATGAGCAGTTCTTC.